This T cell receptor (beta chain) was recorded in a study of blood T cells in healthy people across ages (dated by TCRdb to the mid-2010s). About the full investigation: In model experiments, template switching captured roughly one uniquely barcoded TCR beta cDNA molecule for every two T cells. The study measured age-related changes in TCR beta repertoire diversity using deep sequencing normalized with unique cDNA molecular identifiers. The donors were split into four age groups: young (average around 17 years), middle-aged (39), aged (about 56) and long-lived (approximately 89). Using the same blood draw, the study looked at two additional independent replicas of 1 million unique cDNA reads for two donors, one aged 18 to 30 and the other aged 80 or older. Overall study outcomes, separate from this receptor: Compared with the aged group, the long-lived group had more naive CD4+ T cells, fewer expanded clones and increased TCR diversity, suggesting age selection. A strong correlation was found between observed TCR beta diversity and the percentage of naive T cells measured by flow cytometry. Estimates of total diversity based on one million sequenced T cells were regarded as lower bounds and as underestimates. Bulk unsorted PBMC profiling prevented conclusive comparison of naive and antigen-experienced compartments. Because the CMV infection status of the donors was unknown, age-related changes in expanded clonotypes may potentially have been confounded. Observed TCR beta diversity per million T cells fell roughly linearly with age, and a significant reduction was already apparent by age about 36.

Trimming removed 1 base from V and 2 bases from J, leaving 14 bases between the germline ends. The CDR3 has 17 amino acids, counting the end cysteine and phenylalanine. Here the CDR3 DNA is all that survives: 51 bases in frame from base 1. The germline V gene specifies SGHVS as CDR1 and FQNEAQ as CDR2. The donors were roughly 39 Caucasian individuals from Russia, aged roughly 6 to 90 years, who were systemically healthy. Each donor gave 8 to 10 milliliters of peripheral blood, drawn into EDTA-treated Vacutainer tubes. Ficoll-Paque density-gradient centrifugation was used to isolate PBMCs, with at least 7 million obtained per sample. Trizol reagent was used to extract total RNA from PBMCs, with at least 6 micrograms per sample. The percentages of naive CD45RAhigh/CD27high T cells were determined by flow cytometry on a PBMC aliquot from every donor. This clonotype was picked up a small number of times. This clone's antigen is unknown. The input lacks base qualities; no much larger clone sits a single base away.

Library generation was performed with 5' RACE. For sequencing, an Illumina HiSeq 2500 was employed. A second PCR of 7 to 11 cycles was performed with a sample-barcoded 5' primer and a J-beta primer mix. A unique molecular identifier was introduced onto each TCR beta cDNA molecule by a template-switch 5' adaptor carrying 12 random nucleotides. At least 2.5 million CDR3-containing paired-end reads were obtained from each sample. First-strand cDNA was synthesized from all RNA with the Mint cDNA synthesis kit, primed by a TRBC-specific oligonucleotide. Following uracil-DNA glycosylase treatment, a first 18-cycle PCR with universal primers M1SS and BC2_uni_R was performed on all cDNA. On the study's bioinformatics: Each sample was normalized by randomly selecting 1 million high-quality reads, each carrying a distinct molecular identifier. Instead of being binned into consensus sequences, reads that shared molecular identifiers were thrown out. MiTCR, run with a Q25 quality threshold and the strictest error-elimination algorithm, handled CDR3 identification, clonotype clustering and error correction. A nonparametric unseen species model using Euler transformation provided a lower-bound estimate of total TCR beta diversity. Using fastp at Q25 and MiXCR, TCRdb reprocessed the public reads and kept productive beta chains. Each entry merges the rows of one CDR3 protein and shows their most common DNA and genes. In this record, the V and J calls reflect TCRdb's handling and not the investigators' own analysis. The sample yields more than 900,000 distinct CDR3 sequences; approximately 25% were counted once. The ten largest clones take up approximately 0.79% of the sample.

This same sample was also part of a study on T cells of mothers and their children. As the second paper documents: Donors were nine systemically healthy Caucasian individuals: three mothers and their six children. cDNA synthesis consumed the entire amount of extracted RNA, loaded at approximately 1.6 ug RNA in each 15 ul reaction. In the second PCR, the M1S primer introduced both the sample barcodes and 2-4 random nucleotides. More than 8 million TCR beta CDR3 reads were obtained from each mother, and roughly 3 million reads were obtained from each child. Thymic selection shapes the output of TCR recombination in a similar way in related and unrelated pairs, and inherited differences have a minor effect. Related mother-child pairs always showed normalized repertoire overlap that was slightly higher than in unrelated mother-child pairs, though the difference was never significant. No persistent microchimeric T cell clones were found, with a detection sensitivity of around 100 clones per million clonotypes. Deep NGS was used in the study to compare the TCR beta repertoires of mothers and children and to look for features that separate related mother-child pairs from unrelated individuals. On average, the children were about 10 +/- 4 years old, while the mothers were approximately 41 +/- 4 years old. Libraries were sequenced on Illumina HiSeq 2000 with 100+100 nt paired-end reads after adapter ligation with NEBNext reagents. To avoid cross-contamination, the mother libraries and the child libraries were prepared a month apart and sequenced in separate runs. Each donor had between roughly 450,000 and 2,300,000 distinct TCR beta clonotypes identified. Naive TCR beta clonotypes were estimated from low-frequency clonotypes matched to each donor's FACS-determined naive share, without sorting.

Sequenced sample: blood. The rearranged chain carries TRBV7-8 and TRBJ2-2; TRBD1 is perhaps the D gene, given 5 matching bases. This receptor was taken from a girl aged 2 to 10 in good health. The CDR3 protein: CASSLEAGPFNTGELFF. The DNA sequence is as follows: TGTGCCAGCAGCTTAGAGGCAGGGCCTTTCAACACCGGGGAGCTGTTTTTT. Outside the CDR3, residues come from the reference TRBV7-8 and TRBJ2-2 proteins, so the full variable domain is: GAGVSQSPRYKVAKRGQDVALRCDPISGHVSLFWYQQALGQGPEFLTYFQNEAQLDKSGLPSDRFFAERPEGSVSTLKIQRTQQEDSAVYLCASSLEAGPFNTGELFFGEGSRLTVL.